This T cell receptor (beta chain) was recovered during a study of control samples from healthy donors and cancer patients. This CDR3 spans 14 amino acids. Germline-derived CDR1 and CDR2 are MGHRA and YSYEKL. Trimming left V 1 base short and J 1 base short, with 4 bases between. The method was immunoSEQ multiplex PCR; TCRdb's version includes in-frame clones alone and lacks a portion of them. Of approximately 170,000 clones listed, 90% to 95% are singletons. This rearrangement joins TRBV4-1 to TRBJ2-2; D gene ambiguous. The material sequenced was blood. This TCR was recovered from a woman aged 25 to 45 in good health. The CDR3 sequence is CASSQARNTGELFF. In nucleotides, the CDR3 is TGCGCCAGCAGCCAAGCCAGGAACACCGGGGAGCTGTTTTTT.